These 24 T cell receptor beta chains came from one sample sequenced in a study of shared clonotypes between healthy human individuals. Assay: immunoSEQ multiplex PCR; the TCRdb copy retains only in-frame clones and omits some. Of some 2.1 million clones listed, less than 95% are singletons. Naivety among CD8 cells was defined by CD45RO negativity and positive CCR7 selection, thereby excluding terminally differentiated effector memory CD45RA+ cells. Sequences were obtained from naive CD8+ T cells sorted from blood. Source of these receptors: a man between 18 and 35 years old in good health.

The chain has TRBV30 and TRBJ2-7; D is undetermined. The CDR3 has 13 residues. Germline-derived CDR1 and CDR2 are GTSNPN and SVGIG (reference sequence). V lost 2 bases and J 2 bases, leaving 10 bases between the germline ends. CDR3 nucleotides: TGTGCCTGGAGTAGGCAACCAGCCTACGAGCAGTACTTC. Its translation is CAWSRQPAYEQYF. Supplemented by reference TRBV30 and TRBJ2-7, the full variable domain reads SQTIHQWPATLVQPVGSPLSLECTVEGTSNPNLYWYRQAAGRGLQLLFYSVGIGQISSEVPQNLSASRPQDRQFILSSKKLLLSDSGFYLCAWSRQPAYEQYFGPGTRLTVT.

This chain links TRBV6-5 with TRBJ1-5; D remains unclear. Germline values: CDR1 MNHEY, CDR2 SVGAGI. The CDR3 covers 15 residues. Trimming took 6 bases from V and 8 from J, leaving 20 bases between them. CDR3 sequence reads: CASRYRVFSDEPQHF. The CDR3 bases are TGTGCCAGCAGATACCGGGTTTTTTCCGACGAGCCCCAGCATTTT.

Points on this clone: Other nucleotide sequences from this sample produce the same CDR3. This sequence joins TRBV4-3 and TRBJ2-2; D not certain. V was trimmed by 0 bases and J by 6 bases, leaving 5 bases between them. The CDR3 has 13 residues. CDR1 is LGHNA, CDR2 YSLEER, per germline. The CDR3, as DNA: TGCGCCAGCAGCCAAGATCTCCCCGGGGAGCTGTTTTTT. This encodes CASSQDLPGELFF.

The CDR3 loop is CASSPAGTGVYTEAFF. The CDR3 DNA sequence: TGTGCCAGCAGCCCCGCCGGGACAGGGGTTTACACTGAAGCTTTCTTT. The gene calls are TRBV13 and TRBJ1-1; 10 bases align to TRBD1. The CDR3 extends over 16 amino acids. The V gene end was trimmed by 5 bases and the J gene end by 3 bases; junction bases not matched to a gene: 9. The germline gives CDR1 PRHDT, CDR2 FYEKMQ (reference sequence).

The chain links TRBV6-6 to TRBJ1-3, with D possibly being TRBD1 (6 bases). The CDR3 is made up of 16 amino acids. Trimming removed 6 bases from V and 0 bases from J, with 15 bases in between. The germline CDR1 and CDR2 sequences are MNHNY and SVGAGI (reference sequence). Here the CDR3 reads CASRTRDTNSGNTIYF. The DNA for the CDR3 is TGTGCCAGCAGGACCAGGGACACCAACTCTGGAAACACCATATATTTT.

The CDR3 protein is CASRTGLVKLFF. CDR3 in DNA: TGTGCCAGCAGGACAGGCCTCGTGAAACTGTTTTTT. V usage is TRBV2 and J usage is TRBJ1-4; D is perhaps TRBD1 (6 bases). The CDR3 runs 12 residues. Germline CDR1 SNHLY, CDR2 FYNNEI. With 6 bases removed from V and 11 bases from J, the gap between germline ends came to 13 bases.

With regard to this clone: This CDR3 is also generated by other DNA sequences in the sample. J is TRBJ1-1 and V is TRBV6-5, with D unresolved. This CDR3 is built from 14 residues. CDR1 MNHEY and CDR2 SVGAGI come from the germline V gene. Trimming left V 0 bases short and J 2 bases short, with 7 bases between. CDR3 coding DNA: TGTGCCAGCAGTTACTCAGCAGCTAACACTGAAGCTTTCTTT. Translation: CASSYSAANTEAFF.

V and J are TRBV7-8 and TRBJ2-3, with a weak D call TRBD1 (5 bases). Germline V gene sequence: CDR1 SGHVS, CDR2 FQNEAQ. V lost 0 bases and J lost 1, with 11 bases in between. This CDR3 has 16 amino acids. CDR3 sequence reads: CASSLALGHGTDTQYF. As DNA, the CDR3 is TGTGCCAGCAGCTTAGCGCTGGGGCACGGCACAGATACGCAGTATTTT.

CDR3 DNA: TGTGCCAGCAGTTACTCGACCTACAGCGAAGAAGCTTTCTTT. Residues: CASSYSTYSEEAFF. The chain recombines TRBV6-6 with TRBJ1-1; D unresolved. The V gene's germline CDR1 is MNHNY and CDR2 SVGAGI (reference sequence). Trimming took off 0 bases at V and 8 bases at J, with 13 bases between the two ends. This CDR3 contains 14 residues.

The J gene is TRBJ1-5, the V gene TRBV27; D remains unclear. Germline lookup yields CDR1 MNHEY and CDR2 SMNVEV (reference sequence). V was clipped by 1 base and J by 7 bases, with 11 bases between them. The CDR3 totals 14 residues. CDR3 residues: CASSLFHRDQPQHF. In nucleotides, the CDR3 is TGTGCCAGCAGTTTATTTCACAGAGACCAGCCCCAGCATTTT.

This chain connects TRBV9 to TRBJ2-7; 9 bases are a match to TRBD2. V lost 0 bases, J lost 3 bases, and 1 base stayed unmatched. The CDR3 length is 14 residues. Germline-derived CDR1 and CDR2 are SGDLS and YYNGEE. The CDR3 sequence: CASSVGTSVYEQYF. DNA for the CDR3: TGTGCCAGCAGCGTAGGGACTAGCGTCTACGAGCAGTACTTC.

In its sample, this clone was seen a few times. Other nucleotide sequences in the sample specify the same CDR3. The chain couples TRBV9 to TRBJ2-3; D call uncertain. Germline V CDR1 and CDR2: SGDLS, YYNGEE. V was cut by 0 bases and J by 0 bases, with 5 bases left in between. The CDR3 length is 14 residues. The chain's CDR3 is CASSVGGSTDTQYF. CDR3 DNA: TGTGCCAGCAGCGTAGGGGGTAGCACAGATACGCAGTATTTT.

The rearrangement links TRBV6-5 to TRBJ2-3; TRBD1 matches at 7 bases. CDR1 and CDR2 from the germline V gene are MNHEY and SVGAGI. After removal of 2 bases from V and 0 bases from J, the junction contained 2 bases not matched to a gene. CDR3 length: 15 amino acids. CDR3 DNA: TGTGCCAGCAGTTACGGGACAGATAGCACAGATACGCAGTATTTT. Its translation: CASSYGTDSTDTQYF.

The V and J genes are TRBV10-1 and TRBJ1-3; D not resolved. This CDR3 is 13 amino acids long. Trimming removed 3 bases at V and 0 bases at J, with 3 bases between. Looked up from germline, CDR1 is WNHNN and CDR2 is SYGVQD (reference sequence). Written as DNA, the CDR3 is TGCGCCAGCAGTGACAGCTCTGGAAACACCATATATTTT. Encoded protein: CASSDSSGNTIYF.

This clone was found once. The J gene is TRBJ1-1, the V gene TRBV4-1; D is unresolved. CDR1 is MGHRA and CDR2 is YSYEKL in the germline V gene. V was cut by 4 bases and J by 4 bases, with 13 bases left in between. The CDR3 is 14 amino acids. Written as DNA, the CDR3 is TGCGCCAGCAGCCCCGCCGGAGGAACCACTGAAGCTTTCTTT. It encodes CASSPAGGTTEAFF.

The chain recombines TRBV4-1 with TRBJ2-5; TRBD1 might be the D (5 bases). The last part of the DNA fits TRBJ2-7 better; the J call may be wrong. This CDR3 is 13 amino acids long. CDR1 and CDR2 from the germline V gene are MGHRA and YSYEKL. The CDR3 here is CASSPDRAYEQYF. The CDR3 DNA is TGCGCCAGCAGCCCTGACAGAGCCTACGAGCAGTACTTC.

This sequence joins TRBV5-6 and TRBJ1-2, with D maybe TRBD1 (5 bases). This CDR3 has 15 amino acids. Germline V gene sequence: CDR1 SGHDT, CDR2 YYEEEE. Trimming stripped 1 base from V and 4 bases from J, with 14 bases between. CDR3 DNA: TGTGCCAGCAGCTTGTTTCCTGCGGGGGGCTATGGCTACACCTTC. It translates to CASSLFPAGGYGYTF.

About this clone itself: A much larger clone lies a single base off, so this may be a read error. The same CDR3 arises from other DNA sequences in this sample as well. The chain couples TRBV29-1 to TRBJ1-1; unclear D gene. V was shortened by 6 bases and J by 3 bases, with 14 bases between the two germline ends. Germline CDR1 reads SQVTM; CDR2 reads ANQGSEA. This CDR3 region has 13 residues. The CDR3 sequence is CSVRRSQDTEAFF. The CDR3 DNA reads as TGCAGCGTAAGAAGGTCACAAGACACTGAAGCTTTCTTT.

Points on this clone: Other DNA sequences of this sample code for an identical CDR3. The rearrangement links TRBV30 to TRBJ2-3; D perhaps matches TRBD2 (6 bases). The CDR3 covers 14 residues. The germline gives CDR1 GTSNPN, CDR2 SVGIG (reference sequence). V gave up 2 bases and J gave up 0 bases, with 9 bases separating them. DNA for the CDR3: TGTGCCTGGAGTCCGGGAGTAAGCACAGATACGCAGTATTTT. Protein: CAWSPGVSTDTQYF.

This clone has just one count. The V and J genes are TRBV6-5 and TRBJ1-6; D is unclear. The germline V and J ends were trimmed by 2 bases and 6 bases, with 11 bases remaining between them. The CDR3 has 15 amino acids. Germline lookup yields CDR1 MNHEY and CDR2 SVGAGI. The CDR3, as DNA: TGTGCCAGCAGTTACGTGTCCGACGCTAATTCACCCCTCCACTTT. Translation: CASSYVSDANSPLHF.

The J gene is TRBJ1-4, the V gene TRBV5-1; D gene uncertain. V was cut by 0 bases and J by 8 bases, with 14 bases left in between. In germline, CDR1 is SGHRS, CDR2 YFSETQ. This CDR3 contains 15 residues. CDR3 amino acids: CASSLEGRVGEKLFF. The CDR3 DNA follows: TGCGCCAGCAGCTTGGAAGGGAGGGTAGGGGAAAAACTGTTTTTT.

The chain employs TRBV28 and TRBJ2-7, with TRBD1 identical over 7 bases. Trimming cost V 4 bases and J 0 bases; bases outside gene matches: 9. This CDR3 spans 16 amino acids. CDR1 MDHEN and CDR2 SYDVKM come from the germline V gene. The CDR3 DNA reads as TGTGCCAGCAGTTCCGGACAGGAAGTTATCTCCTACGAGCAGTACTTC. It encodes CASSSGQEVISYEQYF.

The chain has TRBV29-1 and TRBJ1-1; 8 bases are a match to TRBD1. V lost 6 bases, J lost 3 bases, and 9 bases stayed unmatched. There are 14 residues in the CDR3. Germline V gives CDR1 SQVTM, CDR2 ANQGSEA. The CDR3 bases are TGCAGCGTATTCCCTGGACAGGGCGACACTGAAGCTTTCTTT. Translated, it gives CSVFPGQGDTEAFF. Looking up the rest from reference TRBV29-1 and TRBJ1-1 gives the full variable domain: SAVISQKPSRDICQRGTSLTIQCQVDSQVTMMFWYRQQPGQSLTLIATANQGSEATYESGFVIDKFPISRPNLTFSTLTVSNMSPEDSSIYLCSVFPGQGDTEAFFGQGTRLTVV.

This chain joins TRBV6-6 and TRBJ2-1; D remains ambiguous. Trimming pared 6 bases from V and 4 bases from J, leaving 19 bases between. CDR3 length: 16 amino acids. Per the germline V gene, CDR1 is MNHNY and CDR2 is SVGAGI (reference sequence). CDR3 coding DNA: TGTGCCAGCAGCCCATTGCCCCCTGGGCCATACAATGAGCAGTTCTTC. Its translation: CASSPLPPGPYNEQFF.